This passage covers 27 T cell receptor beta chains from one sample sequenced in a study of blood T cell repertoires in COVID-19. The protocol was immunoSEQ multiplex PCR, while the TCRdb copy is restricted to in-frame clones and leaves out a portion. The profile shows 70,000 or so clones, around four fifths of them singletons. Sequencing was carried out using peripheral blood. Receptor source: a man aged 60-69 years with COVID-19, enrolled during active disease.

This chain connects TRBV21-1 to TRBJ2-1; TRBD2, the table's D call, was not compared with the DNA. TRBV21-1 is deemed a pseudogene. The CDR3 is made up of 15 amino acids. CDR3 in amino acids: CASSSRDYPYNEQFF. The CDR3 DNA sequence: TGTGCCAGCAGCTCCCGGGACTACCCCTACAATGAGCAGTTCTTC.

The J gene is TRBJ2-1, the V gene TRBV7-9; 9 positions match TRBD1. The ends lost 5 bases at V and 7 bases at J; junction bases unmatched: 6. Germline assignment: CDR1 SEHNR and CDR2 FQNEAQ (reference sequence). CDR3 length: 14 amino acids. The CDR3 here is CASSRGQGRNEQFF. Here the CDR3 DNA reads TGTGCCAGCAGCCGGGGACAGGGTCGAAATGAGCAGTTCTTC.

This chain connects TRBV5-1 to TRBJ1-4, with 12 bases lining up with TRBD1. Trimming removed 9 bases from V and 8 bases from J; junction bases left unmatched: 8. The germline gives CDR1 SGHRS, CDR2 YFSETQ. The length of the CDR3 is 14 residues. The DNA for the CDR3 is TGCGCCACCAAAACCGGGACAGGGGGCGAAAAACTGTTTTTT. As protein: CATKTGTGGEKLFF.

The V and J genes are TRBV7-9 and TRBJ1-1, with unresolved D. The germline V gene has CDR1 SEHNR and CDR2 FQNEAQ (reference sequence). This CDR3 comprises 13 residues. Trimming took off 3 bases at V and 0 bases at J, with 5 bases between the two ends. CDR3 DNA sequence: TGTGCCAGCAGCTTCTCTATGAACACTGAAGCTTTCTTT. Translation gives CASSFSMNTEAFF.

Written as DNA, the CDR3 is TGTGCCAGCAGTTTCGGACAGGGGGCATCTGGGACCCAGTACTTC. Its protein is CASSFGQGASGTQYF. The chain uses TRBV5-6 and TRBJ2-5, with 11 bases that match TRBD1. Germline V gene lookup returns CDR1 SGHDT and CDR2 YYEEEE. The CDR3 loop spans 15 amino acids. Trimming removed 5 bases from V and 7 bases from J; junction bases left unmatched: 10.

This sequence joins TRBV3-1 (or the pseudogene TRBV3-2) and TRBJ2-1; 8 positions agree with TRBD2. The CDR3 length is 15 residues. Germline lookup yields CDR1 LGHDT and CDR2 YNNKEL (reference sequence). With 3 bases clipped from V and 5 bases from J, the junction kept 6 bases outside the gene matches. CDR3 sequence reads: CASSHSGAGDNEQFF. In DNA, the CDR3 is TGTGCCAGCAGCCATTCGGGAGCGGGGGACAATGAGCAGTTCTTC.

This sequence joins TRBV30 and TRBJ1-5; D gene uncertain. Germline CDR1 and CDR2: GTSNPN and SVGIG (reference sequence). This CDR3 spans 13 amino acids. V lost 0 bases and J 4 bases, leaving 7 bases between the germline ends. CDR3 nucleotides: TGTGCCTGGAGTGTACTCGTTAATCAGCCCCAGCATTTT. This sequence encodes CAWSVLVNQPQHF.

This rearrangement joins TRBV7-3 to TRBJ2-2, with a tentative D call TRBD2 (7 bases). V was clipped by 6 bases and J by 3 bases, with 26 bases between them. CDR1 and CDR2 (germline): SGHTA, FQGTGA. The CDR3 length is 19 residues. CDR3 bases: TGTGCCAGCAGAGATATCCGATCCCCCGGGGGGCGCGACACCGGGGAGCTGTTTTTT. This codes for CASRDIRSPGGRDTGELFF.

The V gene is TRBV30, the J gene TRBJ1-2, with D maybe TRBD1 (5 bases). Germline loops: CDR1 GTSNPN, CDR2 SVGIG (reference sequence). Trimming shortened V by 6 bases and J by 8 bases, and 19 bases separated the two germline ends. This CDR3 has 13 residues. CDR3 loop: CACLIAGVKGYTF. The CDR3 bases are TGTGCCTGTCTCATTGCGGGGGTTAAGGGCTACACCTTC.

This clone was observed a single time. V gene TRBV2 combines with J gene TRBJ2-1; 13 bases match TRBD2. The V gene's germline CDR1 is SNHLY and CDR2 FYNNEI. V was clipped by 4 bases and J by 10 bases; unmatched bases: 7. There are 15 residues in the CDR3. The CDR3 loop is CASSVLAGGPFEQFF. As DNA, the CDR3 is TGTGCCAGCAGTGTACTAGCGGGGGGGCCTTTCGAGCAGTTCTTC.

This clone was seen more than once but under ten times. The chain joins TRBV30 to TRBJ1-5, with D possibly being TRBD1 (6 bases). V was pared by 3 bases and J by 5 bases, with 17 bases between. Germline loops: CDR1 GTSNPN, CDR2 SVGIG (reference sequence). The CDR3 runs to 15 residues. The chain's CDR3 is CAWSLVGGADQPQHF. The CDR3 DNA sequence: TGTGCCTGGAGCTTGGTTGGGGGGGCCGATCAGCCCCAGCATTTT.

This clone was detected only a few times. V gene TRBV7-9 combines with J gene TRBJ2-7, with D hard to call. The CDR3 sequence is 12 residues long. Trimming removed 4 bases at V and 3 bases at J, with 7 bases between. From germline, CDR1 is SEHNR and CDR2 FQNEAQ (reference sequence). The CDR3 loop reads CASSSSSYEQYF. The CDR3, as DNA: TGTGCCAGCAGCTCATCTAGCTACGAGCAGTACTTC.

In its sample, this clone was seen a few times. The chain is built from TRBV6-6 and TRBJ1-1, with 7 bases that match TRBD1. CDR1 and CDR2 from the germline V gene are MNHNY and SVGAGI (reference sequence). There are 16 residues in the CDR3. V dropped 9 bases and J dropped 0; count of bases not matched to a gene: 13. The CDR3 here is CASFRARGILNTEAFF. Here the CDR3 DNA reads TGTGCCAGTTTCCGAGCCAGGGGGATATTGAACACTGAAGCTTTCTTT.

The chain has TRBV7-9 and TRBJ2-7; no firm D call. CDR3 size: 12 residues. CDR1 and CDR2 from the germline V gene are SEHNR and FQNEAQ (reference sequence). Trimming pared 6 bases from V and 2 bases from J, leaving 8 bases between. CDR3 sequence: CASSPTPYEQYF. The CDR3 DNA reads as TGTGCCAGCAGTCCTACCCCCTACGAGCAGTACTTC.

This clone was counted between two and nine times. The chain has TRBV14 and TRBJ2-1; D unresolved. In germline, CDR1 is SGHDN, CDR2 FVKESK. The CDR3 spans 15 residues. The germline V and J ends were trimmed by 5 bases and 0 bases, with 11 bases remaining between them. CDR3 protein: CASSVRVSSYNEQFF. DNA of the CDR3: TGTGCCAGCAGCGTCCGGGTAAGCTCCTACAATGAGCAGTTCTTC. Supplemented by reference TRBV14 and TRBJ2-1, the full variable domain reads EAGVTQFPSHSVIEKGQTVTLRCDPISGHDNLYWYRRVMGKEIKFLLHFVKESKQDESGMPNNRFLAERTGGTYSTLKVQPAELEDSGVYFCASSVRVSSYNEQFFGPGTRLTVL.

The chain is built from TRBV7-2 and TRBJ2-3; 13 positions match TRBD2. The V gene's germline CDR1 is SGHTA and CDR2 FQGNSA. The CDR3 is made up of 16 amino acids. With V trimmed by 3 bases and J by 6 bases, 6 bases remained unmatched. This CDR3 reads CASSFPLAGGLDTQYF. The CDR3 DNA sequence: TGTGCCAGCAGCTTCCCACTAGCGGGAGGGTTGGATACGCAGTATTTT.

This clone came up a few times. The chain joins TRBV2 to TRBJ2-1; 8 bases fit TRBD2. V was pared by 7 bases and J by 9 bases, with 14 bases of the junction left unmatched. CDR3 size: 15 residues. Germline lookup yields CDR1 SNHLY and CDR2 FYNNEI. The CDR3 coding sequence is TGTGCCAGCACGAGCGGGACTAGTATCTTTGGTGAGCAGTTCTTC. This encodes CASTSGTSIFGEQFF.

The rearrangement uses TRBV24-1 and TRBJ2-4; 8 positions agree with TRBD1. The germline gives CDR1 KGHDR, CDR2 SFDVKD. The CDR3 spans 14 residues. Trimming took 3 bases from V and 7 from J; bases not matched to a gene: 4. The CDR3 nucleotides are TGTGCCACCAGTGATCCCCGACAGGGGAACATTCAGTACTTC. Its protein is CATSDPRQGNIQYF.

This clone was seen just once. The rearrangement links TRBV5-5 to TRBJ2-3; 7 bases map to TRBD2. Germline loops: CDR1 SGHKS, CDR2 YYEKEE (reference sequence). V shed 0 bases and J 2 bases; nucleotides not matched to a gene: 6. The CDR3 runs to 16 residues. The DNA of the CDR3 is TGTGCCAGCAGCTTGGCCTATAGCGGGTACACAGATACGCAGTATTTT. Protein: CASSLAYSGYTDTQYF.

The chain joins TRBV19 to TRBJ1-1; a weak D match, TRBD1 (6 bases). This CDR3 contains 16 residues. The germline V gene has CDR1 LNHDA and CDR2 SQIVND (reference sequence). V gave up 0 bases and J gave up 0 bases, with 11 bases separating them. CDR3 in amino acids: CASSIDLGTMNTEAFF. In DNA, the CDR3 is TGTGCCAGTAGTATAGACCTGGGGACAATGAACACTGAAGCTTTCTTT.

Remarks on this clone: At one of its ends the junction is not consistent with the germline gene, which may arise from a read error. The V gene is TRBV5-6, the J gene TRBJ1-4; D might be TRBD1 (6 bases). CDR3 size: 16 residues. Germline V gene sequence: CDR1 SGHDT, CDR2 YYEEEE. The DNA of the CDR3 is TGTGCCAGCAGCTCCTCGGGTAAAATCCGCAGCAGGGGTTACATTTTT. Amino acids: CASSSSGKIRSRGYIF.

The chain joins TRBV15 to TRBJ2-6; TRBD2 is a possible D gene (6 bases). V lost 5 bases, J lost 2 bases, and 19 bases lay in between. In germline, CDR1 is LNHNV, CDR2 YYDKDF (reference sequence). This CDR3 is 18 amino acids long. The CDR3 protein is CATSPVRGSATGANVLTF. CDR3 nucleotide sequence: TGTGCCACCAGCCCTGTGCGGGGAAGCGCGACTGGGGCCAACGTCCTGACTTTC. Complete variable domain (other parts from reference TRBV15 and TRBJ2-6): DAMVIQNPRYQVTQFGKPVTLSCSQTLNHNVMYWYQQKSSQAPKLLFHYYDKDFNNEADTPDNFQSRRPNTSFCFLDIRSPGLGDTAMYLCATSPVRGSATGANVLTFGAGSRLTVL.

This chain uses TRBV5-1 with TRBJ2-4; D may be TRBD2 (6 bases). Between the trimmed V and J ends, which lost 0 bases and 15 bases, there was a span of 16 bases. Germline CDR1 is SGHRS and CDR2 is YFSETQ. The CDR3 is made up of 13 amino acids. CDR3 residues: CASSLDVGGFVYF. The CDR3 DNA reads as TGCGCCAGCAGCTTGGACGTCGGGGGATTCGTGTACTTC.

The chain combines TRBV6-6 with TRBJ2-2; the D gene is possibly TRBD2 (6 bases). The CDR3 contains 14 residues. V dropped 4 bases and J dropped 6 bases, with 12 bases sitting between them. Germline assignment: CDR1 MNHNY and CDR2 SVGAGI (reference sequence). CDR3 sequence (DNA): TGTGCCAGCAGTTTATGGGGGGAATCCGGGGAGCTGTTTTTT. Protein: CASSLWGESGELFF.

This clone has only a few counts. The CDR3 nucleotides are TGTGCCATCAGTGAGGATACAGATCTCCTATCCGGCTACACCTTC. Translation: CAISEDTDLLSGYTF. The chain couples TRBV10-3 to TRBJ1-2; D ambiguous. Trimming removed 2 bases at V and 8 bases at J, with 18 bases between. Germline lookup yields CDR1 ENHRY and CDR2 SYGVKD. This CDR3 spans 15 amino acids.

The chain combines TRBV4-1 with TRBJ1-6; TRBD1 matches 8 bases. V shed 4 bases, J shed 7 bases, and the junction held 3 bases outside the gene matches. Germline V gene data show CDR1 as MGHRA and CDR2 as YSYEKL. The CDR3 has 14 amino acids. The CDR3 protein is CASSRTGSNSPLHF. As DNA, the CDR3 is TGCGCCAGCAGCCGGACAGGGAGCAATTCACCCCTCCACTTT.

CDR3 sequence: CASSLDRGNTIYF. Here the CDR3 DNA reads TGTGCCAGCAGCCTCGACAGGGGAAACACCATATATTTT. The chain joins TRBV5-6 to TRBJ1-3, with D perhaps TRBD1 (6 bases). The germline CDR1 and CDR2 sequences are SGHDT and YYEEEE. The CDR3 has 13 amino acids. The V end was cut by 4 bases, the J end by 4 bases, with 9 bases between.